The clone carrying this TCR beta chain was counted ten times or more. Assembly of TCR beta libraries relied on iRepertoire HTBI primers together with Arm-PCR of CDR3 regions. MiXCR, run by TCRdb on the multiplex PCR reads, gives a single entry per CDR3 protein. The table lists about 560,000 distinct CDR3 sequences, around 15% of them singletons, with more than 10% in the top ten. The sample comes from a study of regulatory T cells in long-lasting Graves disease. The ends were cut back, 6 bases at V and 0 bases at J, with 9 bases in the middle. Per germline, CDR1 MNHEY and CDR2 SMNVEV (reference sequence). The CDR3 spans 13 residues. Time point indicated: newly diagnosed GD, antithyroid drugs for less than 3 months. Making the TCR library involved RNA that had been extracted from PBMCs. The data were also submitted as part of a second study, on T cells in Graves' hyperthyroidism and ophthalmopathy. That study reports: Blood also showed most of the thyroid clonotypes that were expanded above 0.001.

The source material was peripheral blood mononuclear cells (PBMCs), sampled at new diagnosis, from a patient treated with antithyroid drugs. This clonotype was obtained from a man aged 18 to 29 with Graves disease. This sequence joins TRBV27 and TRBJ2-7; no clear D. In DNA, the CDR3 is TGTGCCAGCAGCTTAGGTCTCTCCTACGAGCAGTACTTC. It translates to CASSLGLSYEQYF.